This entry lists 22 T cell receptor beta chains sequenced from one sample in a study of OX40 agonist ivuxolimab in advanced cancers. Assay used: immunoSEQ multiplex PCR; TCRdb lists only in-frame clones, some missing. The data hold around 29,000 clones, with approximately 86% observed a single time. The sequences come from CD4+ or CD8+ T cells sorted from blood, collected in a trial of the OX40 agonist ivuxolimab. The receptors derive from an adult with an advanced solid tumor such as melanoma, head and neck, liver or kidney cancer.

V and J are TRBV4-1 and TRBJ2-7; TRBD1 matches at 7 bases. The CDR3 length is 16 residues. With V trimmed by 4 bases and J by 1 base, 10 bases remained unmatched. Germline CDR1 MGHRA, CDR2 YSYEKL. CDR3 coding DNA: TGCGCCAGCAGCCCCTTCGCGACAGGGATATCCTACGAGCAGTACTTC. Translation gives CASSPFATGISYEQYF.

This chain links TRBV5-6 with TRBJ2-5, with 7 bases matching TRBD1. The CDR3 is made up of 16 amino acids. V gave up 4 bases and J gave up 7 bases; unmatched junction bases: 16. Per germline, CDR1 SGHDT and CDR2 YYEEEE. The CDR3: CASSGSPDRAGWTQYF. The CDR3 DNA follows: TGTGCCAGCAGCGGGTCCCCTGACAGGGCCGGTTGGACCCAGTACTTC.

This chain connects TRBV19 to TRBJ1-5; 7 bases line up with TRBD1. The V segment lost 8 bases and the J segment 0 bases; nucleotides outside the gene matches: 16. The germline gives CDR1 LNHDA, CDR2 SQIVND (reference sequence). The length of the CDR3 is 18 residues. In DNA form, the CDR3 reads TGTGCCAGTCTGAAGGGGGCAGGAGATTTTTATAGCAATCAGCCCCAGCATTTT. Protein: CASLKGAGDFYSNQPQHF.

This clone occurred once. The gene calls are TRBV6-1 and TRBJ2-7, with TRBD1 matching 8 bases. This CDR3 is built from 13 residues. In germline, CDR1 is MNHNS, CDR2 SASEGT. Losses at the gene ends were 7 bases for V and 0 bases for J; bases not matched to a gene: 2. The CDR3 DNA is TGTGCCAGCAATGGACAGGGCTCCTACGAGCAGTACTTC. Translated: CASNGQGSYEQYF.

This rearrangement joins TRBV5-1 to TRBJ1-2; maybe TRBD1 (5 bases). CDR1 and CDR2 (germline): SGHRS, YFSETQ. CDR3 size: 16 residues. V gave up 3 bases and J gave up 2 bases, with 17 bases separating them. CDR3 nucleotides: TGCGCCAGCAGCTGGGGGAGCGGGAGAACAAACTATGGCTACACCTTC. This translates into CASSWGSGRTNYGYTF.

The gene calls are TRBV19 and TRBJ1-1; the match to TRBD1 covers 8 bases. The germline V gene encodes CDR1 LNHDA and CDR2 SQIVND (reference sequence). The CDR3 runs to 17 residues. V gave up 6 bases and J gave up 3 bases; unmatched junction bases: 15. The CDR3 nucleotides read TGTGCCAGTAGCTCCTCCGACAGGGGCCTTTTATACACTGAAGCTTTCTTT. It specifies CASSSSDRGLLYTEAFF.

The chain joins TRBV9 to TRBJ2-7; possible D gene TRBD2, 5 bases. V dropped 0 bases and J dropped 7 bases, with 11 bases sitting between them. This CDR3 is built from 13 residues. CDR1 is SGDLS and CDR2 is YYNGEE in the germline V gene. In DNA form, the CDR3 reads TGTGCCAGCAGCGTAGACGGGGTTCGGGAGCAGTACTTC. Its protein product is CASSVDGVREQYF.

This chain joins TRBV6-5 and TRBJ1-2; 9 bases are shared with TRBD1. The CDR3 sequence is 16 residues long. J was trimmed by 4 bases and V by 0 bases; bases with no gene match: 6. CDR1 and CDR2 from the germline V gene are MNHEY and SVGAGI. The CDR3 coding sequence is TGTGCCAGCAGTTACTCACTCTCGGACAGGGGCTATGGCTACACCTTC. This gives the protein CASSYSLSDRGYGYTF.

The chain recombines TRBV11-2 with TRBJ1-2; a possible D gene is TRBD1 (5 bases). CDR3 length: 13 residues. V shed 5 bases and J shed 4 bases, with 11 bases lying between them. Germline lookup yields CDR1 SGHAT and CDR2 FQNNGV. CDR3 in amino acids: CASSPDSSYGYTF. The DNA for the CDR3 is TGTGCCAGCAGCCCCGACAGTTCCTATGGCTACACCTTC.

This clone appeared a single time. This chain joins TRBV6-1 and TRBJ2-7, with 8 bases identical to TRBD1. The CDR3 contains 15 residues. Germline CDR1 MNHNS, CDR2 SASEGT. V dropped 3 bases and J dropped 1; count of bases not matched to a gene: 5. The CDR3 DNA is TGTGCCAGCAGTGATGGACAGGGAATTTCCTACGAGCAGTACTTC. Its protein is CASSDGQGISYEQYF.

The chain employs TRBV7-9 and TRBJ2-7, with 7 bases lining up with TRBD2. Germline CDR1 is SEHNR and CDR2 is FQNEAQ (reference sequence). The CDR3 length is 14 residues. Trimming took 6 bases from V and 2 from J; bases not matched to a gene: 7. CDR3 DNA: TGTGCCAGCAGTTACTCCACTAGCGCCTACGAGCAGTACTTC. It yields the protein CASSYSTSAYEQYF.

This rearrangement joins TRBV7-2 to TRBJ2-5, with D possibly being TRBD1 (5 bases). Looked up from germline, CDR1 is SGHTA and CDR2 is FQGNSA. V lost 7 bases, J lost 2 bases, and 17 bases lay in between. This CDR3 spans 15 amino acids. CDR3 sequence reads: CASNRIGKGQETQYF. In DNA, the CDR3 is TGTGCCAGCAACCGTATCGGAAAGGGGCAAGAGACCCAGTACTTC.

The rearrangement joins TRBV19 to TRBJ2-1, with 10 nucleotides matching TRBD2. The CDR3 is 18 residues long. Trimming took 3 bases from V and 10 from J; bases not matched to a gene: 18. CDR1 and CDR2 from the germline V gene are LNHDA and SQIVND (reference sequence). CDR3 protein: CASSINPLIAGGPREQFF. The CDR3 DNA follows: TGTGCCAGTAGTATTAACCCCTTAATAGCGGGAGGCCCTCGGGAGCAGTTCTTC. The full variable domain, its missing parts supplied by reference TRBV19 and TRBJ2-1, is DGGITQSPKYLFRKEGQNVTLSCEQNLNHDAMYWYRQDPGQGLRLIYYSQIVNDFQKGDIAEGYSVSREKKESFPLTVTSAQKNPTAFYLCASSINPLIAGGPREQFFGPGTRLTVL.

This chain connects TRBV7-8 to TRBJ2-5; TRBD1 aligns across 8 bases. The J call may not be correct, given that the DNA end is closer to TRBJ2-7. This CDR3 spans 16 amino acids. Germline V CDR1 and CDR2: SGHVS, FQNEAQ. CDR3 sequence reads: CASSYDRGAFQPEQYF. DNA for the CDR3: TGTGCCAGCAGCTACGACAGGGGCGCTTTTCAACCCGAGCAGTACTTC.

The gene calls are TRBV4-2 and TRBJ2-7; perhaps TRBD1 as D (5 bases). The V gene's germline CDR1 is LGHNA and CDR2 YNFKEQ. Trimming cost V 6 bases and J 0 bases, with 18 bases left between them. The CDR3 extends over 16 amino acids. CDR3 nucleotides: TGTGCCAGCAGTTACAAGGGGTACGCATTCTCCTACGAGCAGTACTTC. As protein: CASSYKGYAFSYEQYF.

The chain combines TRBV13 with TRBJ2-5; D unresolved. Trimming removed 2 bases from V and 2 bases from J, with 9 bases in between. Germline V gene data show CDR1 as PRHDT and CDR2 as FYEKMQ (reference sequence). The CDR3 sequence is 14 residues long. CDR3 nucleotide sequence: TGTGCCAGCAGCTTATATAGGCGGCAAGAGACCCAGTACTTC. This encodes CASSLYRRQETQYF.

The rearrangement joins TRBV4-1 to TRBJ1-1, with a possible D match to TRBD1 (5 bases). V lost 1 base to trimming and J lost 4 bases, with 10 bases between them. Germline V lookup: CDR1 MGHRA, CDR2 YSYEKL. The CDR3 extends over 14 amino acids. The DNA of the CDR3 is TGCGCCAGCAGCCAAGTAAACGGGGGCACTGAAGCTTTCTTT. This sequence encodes CASSQVNGGTEAFF.

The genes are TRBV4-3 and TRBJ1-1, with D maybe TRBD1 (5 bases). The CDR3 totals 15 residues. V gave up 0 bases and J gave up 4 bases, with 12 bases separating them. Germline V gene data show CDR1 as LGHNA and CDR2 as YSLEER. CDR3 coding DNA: TGCGCCAGCAGCCAAGATATAGGGGTGATCACTGAAGCTTTCTTT. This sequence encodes CASSQDIGVITEAFF.

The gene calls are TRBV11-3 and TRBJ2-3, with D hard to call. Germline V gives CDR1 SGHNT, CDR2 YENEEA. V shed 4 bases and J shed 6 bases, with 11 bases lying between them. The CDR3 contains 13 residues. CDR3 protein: CASSSEAGDTQYF. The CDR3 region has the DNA TGTGCCAGCAGCTCGGAAGCAGGTGATACGCAGTATTTT.

The CDR3 protein is CASSLGDRNYGYTF. CDR3 nucleotide sequence: TGTGCCAGCAGCTTGGGAGACAGGAACTATGGCTACACCTTC. The rearrangement joins TRBV5-6 to TRBJ1-2, with D perhaps matching TRBD1 (6 bases). This CDR3 has 14 amino acids. The V end was cut by 0 bases, the J end by 2 bases, with 8 bases between. The germline gives CDR1 SGHDT, CDR2 YYEEEE.

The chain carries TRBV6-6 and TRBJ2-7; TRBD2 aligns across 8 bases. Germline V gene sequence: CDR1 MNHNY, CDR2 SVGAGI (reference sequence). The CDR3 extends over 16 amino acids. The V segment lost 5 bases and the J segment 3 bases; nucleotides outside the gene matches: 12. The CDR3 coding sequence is TGTGCCAGCAGTGTTAGAGGAGGCGGGAGGCTCTACGAGCAGTACTTC. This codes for CASSVRGGGRLYEQYF.

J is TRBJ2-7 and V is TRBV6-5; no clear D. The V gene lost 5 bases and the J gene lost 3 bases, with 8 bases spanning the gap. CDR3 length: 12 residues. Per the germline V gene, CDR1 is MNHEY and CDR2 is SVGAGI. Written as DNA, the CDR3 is TGTGCCAGCAGTCCGGACCTCTACGAGCAGTACTTC. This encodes CASSPDLYEQYF.